A single sample is the source of the 26 T cell receptor beta chains below, sequenced in a study of shared clonotypes between healthy human individuals. Sequencing used immunoSEQ multiplex PCR; TCRdb keeps in-frame clones, though not all of them. The profile shows about a million clones, roughly 80% of them singletons. What was sequenced was memory CD4+ T cells from PBMCs. Specified subset: CD45RA-negative fraction. The origin of the receptors is a man aged 18-30 years in good health. Some clones in this sample may be carry-over from other donors' samples.

The chain has TRBV5-8 and TRBJ1-5; no definite D call. V lost 4 bases to trimming and J lost 6 bases, with 20 bases between them. Germline V gene lookup returns CDR1 SGHTS and CDR2 YDEGEE. The CDR3 spans 16 residues. The CDR3 sequence: CASSPRSPLLGQPQHF. The CDR3 DNA follows: TGTGCCAGCAGCCCCCGCAGCCCTTTACTTGGTCAGCCCCAGCATTTT.

The genes are TRBV15 and TRBJ2-2; 9 nucleotides agree with TRBD1. Germline V gene sequence: CDR1 LNHNV, CDR2 YYDKDF (reference sequence). This CDR3 spans 13 amino acids. With 1 base clipped from V and 12 bases from J, the junction kept 3 bases outside the gene matches. The CDR3 bases are TGTGCCACCAGCAGAGGCGGGACAGGGAAGCTGTTTTTT. Its translation is CATSRGGTGKLFF.

The gene calls are TRBV27 and TRBJ2-5; maybe TRBD2 (6 bases). The CDR3 contains 13 residues. Per the germline V gene, CDR1 is MNHEY and CDR2 is SMNVEV (reference sequence). V shed 2 bases and J shed 3 bases, with 7 bases lying between them. CDR3 region: CASSLRREETQYF. The CDR3 DNA reads as TGTGCCAGCAGTTTAAGGAGGGAAGAGACCCAGTACTTC.

As for this clone: A much larger clone lies a single base off, so this may be a read error. This sample also contains other DNA sequences that code for the same CDR3. This CDR3 is CASSPGQSYEQYF. The CDR3 nucleotides read TGTGCCAGCAGTCCGGGACAGTCCTACGAGCAGTACTTC. The rearrangement links TRBV28 to TRBJ2-7, with 7 bases lining up with TRBD1. Germline V lookup: CDR1 MDHEN, CDR2 SYDVKM. The CDR3 sequence is 13 residues long. V shed 5 bases and J 1 base; nucleotides not matched to a gene: 2.

The V and J genes are TRBV4-3 and TRBJ2-5; perhaps TRBD1 as D (5 bases). The CDR3 consists of 13 residues. The V end lost 1 base, the J end lost 5 bases, and 8 bases lay between the germline ends. Germline assignment: CDR1 LGHNA and CDR2 YSLEER. The CDR3 DNA sequence: TGCGCCAGCAGCCAAGCAGGGCACGAGACCCAGTACTTC. Amino acid sequence: CASSQAGHETQYF.

V and J are TRBV7-9 and TRBJ2-1; 13 nucleotides align to TRBD2. J lost 7 bases, V lost 5 bases, and 5 bases had no gene match. This CDR3 is 15 amino acids long. Germline V CDR1 and CDR2: SEHNR, FQNEAQ (reference sequence). The CDR3 bases are TGTGCCAGCAGCCGGACTAGCGGGAGACGGAATGAGCAGTTCTTC. Encoded protein: CASSRTSGRRNEQFF.

The rearrangement joins TRBV5-1 to TRBJ1-2; possible D gene TRBD1, 6 bases. Trimming left V 5 bases short and J 1 base short, with 12 bases between. Germline CDR1 reads SGHRS; CDR2 reads YFSETQ. This CDR3 comprises 14 residues. The CDR3 DNA reads TGCGCCAGCAGGGAACAGGGAATTAACTATGGCTACACCTTC. This gives the protein CASREQGINYGYTF.

The rearrangement links TRBV27 to TRBJ2-7, with 10 bases matching TRBD1. V was pared by 8 bases and J by 5 bases, with 12 bases of the junction left unmatched. CDR3 length: 15 amino acids. Germline V CDR1 and CDR2: MNHEY, SMNVEV (reference sequence). CDR3 amino acids: CASWNPGQGLHEQYF. The CDR3 DNA reads as TGTGCCAGCTGGAATCCGGGACAGGGGCTCCACGAGCAGTACTTC.

This chain uses TRBV10-2 with TRBJ1-2; no clear D. This CDR3 is 11 amino acids long. Per the germline V gene, CDR1 is WSHSY and CDR2 is SAAADI. V lost 3 bases and J 4 bases, leaving 3 bases between the germline ends. The CDR3 loop is CASSDFYGYTF. The DNA of the CDR3 is TGCGCCAGCAGTGACTTCTATGGCTACACCTTC.

The rearrangement uses TRBV6-1 and TRBJ1-3; D uncertain. V gave up 2 bases and J gave up 0 bases, with 14 bases separating them. Looked up from germline, CDR1 is MNHNS and CDR2 is SASEGT. The CDR3 has 17 amino acids. The CDR3 spells CASSEMRAVVSGNTIYF. CDR3 DNA sequence: TGTGCCAGCAGTGAAATGAGGGCTGTCGTCTCTGGAAACACCATATATTTT.

This chain uses TRBV7-8 with TRBJ2-7; D gene uncertain. The CDR3 spans 11 residues. CDR1 and CDR2 (germline): SGHVS, FQNEAQ. V was clipped by 4 bases and J by 4 bases, with 5 bases between them. In nucleotides, the CDR3 is TGTGCCAGCAGCTCCCAATACGAGCAGTACTTC. Residues: CASSSQYEQYF.

The V and J genes are TRBV28 and TRBJ2-3, with D hard to call. In germline, CDR1 is MDHEN, CDR2 SYDVKM. The CDR3 has 15 residues. Trimming removed 8 bases from V and 2 bases from J, with 17 bases in between. The CDR3: CASSINGLTTDTQYF. The CDR3 nucleotides are TGTGCCAGCTCTATAAATGGGCTAACCACAGATACGCAGTATTTT.

This clone has more than one count but fewer than ten. The chain employs TRBV2 and TRBJ2-1, with 15 bases identical to TRBD2. J lost 2 bases, V lost 3 bases, and 5 bases had no gene match. The CDR3 covers 18 residues. Germline lookup yields CDR1 SNHLY and CDR2 FYNNEI. The CDR3 reads CASSEGLAGGGPYNEQFF. The CDR3 nucleotides are TGTGCCAGCAGTGAGGGACTAGCGGGAGGTGGCCCCTACAATGAGCAGTTCTTC.

This clone was counted between two and nine times. The chain is built from TRBV18 and TRBJ2-2; 10 bases are shared with TRBD2. The V gene end was trimmed by 5 bases and the J gene end by 3 bases; junction bases not matched to a gene: 9. The germline V gene has CDR1 KGHSH and CDR2 LQKENI. The CDR3 sequence is 17 residues long. Here the CDR3 reads CASSSTLAGGDTGELFF. CDR3 coding DNA: TGTGCCAGCTCATCAACTTTAGCGGGAGGCGACACCGGGGAGCTGTTTTTT.

The CDR3 DNA sequence: TGTGCCAGCAGCTTTACTTTCTCCAGCACCTACGAGCAGTACTTC. This codes for CASSFTFSSTYEQYF. V gene TRBV11-2 combines with J gene TRBJ2-7; D is unclear. The germline V gene encodes CDR1 SGHAT and CDR2 FQNNGV. The V end was cut by 3 bases, the J end by 2 bases, with 14 bases between. The CDR3 contains 15 residues.

V is TRBV7-9 and J is TRBJ1-1; perhaps TRBD1 as D (5 bases). Germline CDR1 reads SEHNR; CDR2 reads FQNEAQ (reference sequence). The CDR3 extends over 14 amino acids. The V end lost 5 bases, the J end lost 3 bases, and 13 bases lay between the germline ends. CDR3 bases: TGTGCCAGCAGCCCCGACAGCTCCTACACTGAAGCTTTCTTT. Encoded protein: CASSPDSSYTEAFF.

The rearrangement links TRBV20-1 to TRBJ1-4, with unresolved D. V was cut by 5 bases and J by 4 bases, with 5 bases left in between. CDR3 size: 11 residues. Germline loops: CDR1 DFQATT, CDR2 SNEGSKA (reference sequence). CDR3 DNA: TGCAGTGCTGGACTTAATGAAAAACTGTTTTTT. This encodes CSAGLNEKLFF.

This chain connects TRBV2 to TRBJ2-1; 7 bases are a match to TRBD1. Germline CDR1 and CDR2: SNHLY and FYNNEI. The CDR3 sequence is 10 residues long. Germline trimming cut 7 bases from V and 15 bases from J; bases unmatched to any gene: 6. This CDR3 is CASTSTGTFF. The CDR3 DNA sequence: TGTGCCAGCACGTCGACAGGGACGTTCTTC.

The rearrangement joins TRBV5-4 to TRBJ1-4; 9 nucleotides line up with TRBD1. J gave up 4 bases and V 2 bases, and 6 bases lay outside the gene matches. This CDR3 is 16 amino acids long. The germline gives CDR1 SGHNT, CDR2 YYREEE (reference sequence). The CDR3 spells CASSFGTGRGNEKLFF. Here the CDR3 DNA reads TGTGCCAGCAGCTTTGGGACAGGGCGTGGTAATGAAAAACTGTTTTTT.

The chain has TRBV5-1 and TRBJ2-7; D possibly corresponds to TRBD2 (6 bases). Between the trimmed V and J ends, which lost 5 bases and 1 base, there was a span of 13 bases. CDR1 and CDR2 from the germline V gene are SGHRS and YFSETQ. The CDR3 sequence is 14 residues long. CDR3 sequence: CASSPVAGSYEQYF. CDR3 DNA: TGCGCCAGCAGTCCCGTTGCGGGGTCCTACGAGCAGTACTTC.

This clone was picked up many times. V and J are TRBV6-1 and TRBJ2-5, with 10 bases fitting TRBD2. CDR3 length: 15 residues. The junction had 1 base not matched to a gene; V was cut back by 3 bases and J by 0 bases. Germline V lookup: CDR1 MNHNS, CDR2 SASEGT. CDR3 residues: CASSDLAGDQETQYF. The CDR3, as DNA: TGTGCCAGCAGTGACCTAGCGGGAGACCAAGAGACCCAGTACTTC.

The chain uses TRBV7-3 and TRBJ2-3; TRBD2 might be the D (6 bases). Germline V gene sequence: CDR1 SGHTA, CDR2 FQGTGA. CDR3 length equals 15 residues. The V end lost 2 bases, the J end lost 4 bases, and 13 bases lay between the germline ends. CDR3 in amino acids: CASSLYRGGADTQYF. The CDR3 DNA reads TGTGCCAGCAGCTTATATCGCGGAGGGGCAGATACGCAGTATTTT. The whole variable domain, remainder taken from reference TRBV7-3 and TRBJ2-3, is GAGVSQTPSNKVTEKGKYVELRCDPISGHTALYWYRQSLGQGPEFLIYFQGTGAADDSGLPNDRFFAVRPEGSVSTLKIQRTERGDSAVYLCASSLYRGGADTQYFGPGTRLTVL.

Comment on this clone: Relative to the germline gene, one junction end is altered; a read error may explain this. The rearrangement joins TRBV7-9 to TRBJ1-4, with D perhaps matching TRBD1 (5 bases). In germline, CDR1 is SEHNR, CDR2 FQNEAQ (reference sequence). This CDR3 region has 16 residues. CDR3 nucleotides: TGTACCAGCAGCTTAGCAGGAAGGGGACTTAATGAAAAACTGTTTTTT. Protein sequence: CTSSLAGRGLNEKLFF.

This chain uses TRBV6-6 with TRBJ2-7; D is uncertain. CDR3 length equals 11 residues. Germline loops: CDR1 MNHNY, CDR2 SVGAGI (reference sequence). Trimming removed 2 bases from V and 7 bases from J, with 6 bases in between. This CDR3 is CASSYEGEQYF. In DNA form, the CDR3 reads TGTGCCAGCAGTTACGAAGGAGAGCAGTACTTC.

The gene calls are TRBV5-6 and TRBJ1-4; D may be TRBD1 (5 bases). Germline CDR1 reads SGHDT; CDR2 reads YYEEEE. The CDR3 runs to 15 residues. V was clipped by 4 bases and J by 8 bases, with 18 bases between them. The CDR3 sequence: CASSATAGAWEKLFF. The CDR3 coding sequence is TGTGCCAGCAGCGCTACAGCCGGGGCCTGGGAAAAACTGTTTTTT.

This chain uses TRBV29-1 with TRBJ2-1, with 8 bases fitting TRBD2. Germline lookup yields CDR1 SQVTM and CDR2 ANQGSEA. The CDR3 runs to 16 residues. The junction had 16 bases not matched to a gene; V was cut back by 4 bases and J by 8 bases. The chain's CDR3 is CSVVEGTSGLKDEQFF. In DNA, the CDR3 is TGCAGCGTTGTGGAAGGTACTAGCGGATTGAAGGATGAGCAGTTCTTC.